This record looks at one T cell receptor beta chain sequence and its context. Amplification used 60 Vbeta primers and 13 Jbeta primers. Some clones are missing from TCRdb's copy, which holds only in-frame ones; the method was immunoSEQ multiplex PCR. This table holds some 150,000 clones, over 70% found once. The data derive from a study of cytomegalovirus exposure and HLA in healthy donors. CDR3 length: 15 amino acids. The junction had 4 bases not matched to a gene; V was cut back by 3 bases and J by 4 bases. Germline CDR1 and CDR2: SGHAT and FQNNGV. This receptor was obtained from a woman aged 18-29 years in good health and CMV-seronegative. The gene calls are TRBV11-2 and TRBJ2-5; 11 bases are shared with TRBD2. The source material was PBMCs. CDR3 sequence: CASSFTTSGVETQYF. CDR3 in DNA: TGTGCCAGCAGCTTTACGACTAGCGGGGTAGAGACCCAGTACTTC.